This T cell receptor (beta chain) comes out of a study of cytomegalovirus exposure and HLA in healthy donors. Germline V CDR1 and CDR2: SGHTA, FQGNSA. This CDR3 comprises 13 residues. V lost 5 bases, J lost 1 base, and 1 base stayed unmatched. With regard to this clone: As yet, its antigen is unknown.

The PCR ran on 60 Vbeta and 13 Jbeta primers. Assay: immunoSEQ multiplex PCR; the TCRdb copy retains only in-frame clones and omits some. There are about 110,000 clones in the sample; approximately 80% occur only once, and more than 0.2% lies in the top ten. Study-level findings and limits: Across donors, presence/absence analyses took sequencing depth to be roughly uniform. Available immune exposure information covered CMV serostatus only. A classifier reportedly called cytomegalovirus status with high sensitivity and specificity.

This rearrangement joins TRBV7-2 to TRBJ2-5, with 7 bases lining up with TRBD1. The source of this sequence is a man between 50 and 59 years old in good health and CMV-seronegative. The sequencing input was PBMCs. CDR3: CASSRDSQETQYF. CDR3 bases: TGTGCCAGCAGCAGGGACAGCCAAGAGACCCAGTACTTC.